The rows below give T cell receptor beta chains drawn from one sample of a study of blood T cell repertoires in COVID-19. Clones were sequenced by immunoSEQ multiplex PCR, and TCRdb holds only the in-frame ones, with some missing. In the table there are around 160,000 clones, roughly 90% of which are singletons. Input material: PBMCs or T cells enriched from blood (not recorded which). All receptors come from a woman in her twenties or thirties with acute COVID-19. CDR3s leave out the opening cysteine and the closing phenylalanine or tryptophan. D genes are given only for firm matches.

>TRBJ2-7|TRBV5-1|TRBD1
ASSFGTGAYEQY
>TRBJ2-7|TRBV7-9|TRBD1
ASSRTGEPYEQY
>TRBJ1-2|TRBV3-1/TRBV3-2|NA
ASSQDPGQPSNT
>TRBJ2-7|TRBV19|TRBD1
ASSTTGSIEQY
>TRBJ1-1|TRBV19|TRBD1
ATGKRDGTGVREAF
>TRBJ2-7|TRBV11-2|NA
ASSLPGISYEQY
>TRBJ2-1|TRBV20-1|NA
SAHYNEQF
>TRBJ1-5|TRBV7-9|NA
ASSSTVSNQPQH
>TRBJ1-5|TRBV24-1|NA
ATSDRSNQPQH
>TRBJ2-5|TRBV3-1/TRBV3-2|TRBD2
ASSQVAGGSETQY
>TRBJ1-1|TRBV7-9|TRBD1
ASIMGQGNTEAF
>TRBJ1-4|TRBV29-1|NA
SVATGATNEKLF
>TRBJ2-3|TRBV19|TRBD1
ASSRQGRTDTQY
>TRBJ1-6|TRBV3-1/TRBV3-2|NA
ASSPYGTSRSPLH
>TRBJ1-2|TRBV4-1|TRBD1
ASSQDRTGGYT
>TRBJ1-1|TRBV10-3|NA
AISSWGEVNTEAF
>TRBJ2-1|TRBV5-1|TRBD2
ASSLVGGSGTLEGYNEQF
>TRBJ1-4|TRBV5-1|TRBD1
ASNNHGTDNEKLF
>TRBJ1-2|TRBV6-5|NA
ASSYSTQDGYT
>TRBJ2-3|TRBV28|NA
ASSRTGFEGDTQY
>TRBJ2-4|TRBV19|NA
ASSIRGSQNIQY
>TRBJ2-7|TRBV6-5|TRBD1
ASSYRDRGFSEQY
>TRBJ1-3|TRBV30|NA
ACTWGGTGNTIY
>TRBJ1-1|TRBV19|TRBD1
ASRQGQTTNTEAF
>TRBJ2-2|TRBV5-6|NA
ASSLALAGELF
>TRBJ2-5|TRBV2|NA
ATAVGTGQETQY
>TRBJ2-2|TRBV24-1|TRBD2
ATSEHSGTGRELF
>TRBJ2-1|TRBV7-2|NA
ASSAYTEQF
>TRBJ2-7|TRBV28|TRBD2
ASSPLGLVAYEQY
>TRBJ2-5|TRBV5-1|TRBD2
ASGSGTSMYQETQY
>TRBJ2-7|TRBV5-6|NA
ASSLDRRYLSYEQY
>TRBJ2-5|TRBV5-1|TRBD2
ASSLMRGGNQETQY
>TRBJ2-3|TRBV4-1|TRBD2
ATARWASGRTDTQY
>TRBJ1-5|TRBV2|NA
ASSTGGNQPQH
>TRBJ1-5|TRBV7-2|NA
ASSLGAGRPQH
>TRBJ1-3|TRBV19|NA
ASSTLRVRTGNTIY
>TRBJ1-1|TRBV7-2|NA
ASSLVAGEMNTEAF
>TRBJ2-7|TRBV29-1|TRBD1
SALRQGVYYEQY
>TRBJ1-1|TRBV21-1|NA
ASSKDTPGGDTEAF
>TRBJ2-4|TRBV29-1|TRBD2
SVVTSWAKNIQY
>TRBJ1-2|TRBV29-1|TRBD1
SVEDRSGQGSNYGYT
>TRBJ2-7|TRBV27|NA
ASRDTPYEQY
>TRBJ1-3|TRBV3-1/TRBV3-2|NA
ASSQTFGSGNTIY
>TRBJ2-3|TRBV19|NA
ASSMGRTAGDTQY
>TRBJ1-5|TRBV21-1|NA
ASSQLTGLNQPQH
>TRBJ2-1|TRBV5-6|NA
ASSAERSSYNEQF